This T cell receptor (beta chain) was captured in a study of T-cell reconstitution after alpha-beta-depleted transplantation in children. This clonotype was observed a few times. A library of TCRbeta sequences, prepared with unique molecular identifiers, was generated. TCRdb reprocessed the PCR reads via MiXCR and lists one record per CDR3 protein. This table holds under 150,000 distinct CDR3 sequences, around a tenth found once. V was clipped by 5 bases and J by 0 bases; unmatched bases: 2. The CDR3 runs 16 residues. From germline, CDR1 is LNHNV and CDR2 YYDKDF (reference sequence). The chain employs TRBV15 and TRBJ2-3; 13 nucleotides line up with TRBD2. This sample comprised PBMCs, mostly from graft donor cells, obtained 180 days after TCRalphabeta/CD19-depleted stem cell transplant. The clonotype was recovered from a girl under two years old who had a stem cell transplant for combined immunodeficiency, so the T cells may come from the graft donor. CDR3 in DNA: TGTGCCACCAGCGGGACTAGCGGGGAAAGCACAGATACGCAGTATTTT. Its protein product is CATSGTSGESTDTQYF.